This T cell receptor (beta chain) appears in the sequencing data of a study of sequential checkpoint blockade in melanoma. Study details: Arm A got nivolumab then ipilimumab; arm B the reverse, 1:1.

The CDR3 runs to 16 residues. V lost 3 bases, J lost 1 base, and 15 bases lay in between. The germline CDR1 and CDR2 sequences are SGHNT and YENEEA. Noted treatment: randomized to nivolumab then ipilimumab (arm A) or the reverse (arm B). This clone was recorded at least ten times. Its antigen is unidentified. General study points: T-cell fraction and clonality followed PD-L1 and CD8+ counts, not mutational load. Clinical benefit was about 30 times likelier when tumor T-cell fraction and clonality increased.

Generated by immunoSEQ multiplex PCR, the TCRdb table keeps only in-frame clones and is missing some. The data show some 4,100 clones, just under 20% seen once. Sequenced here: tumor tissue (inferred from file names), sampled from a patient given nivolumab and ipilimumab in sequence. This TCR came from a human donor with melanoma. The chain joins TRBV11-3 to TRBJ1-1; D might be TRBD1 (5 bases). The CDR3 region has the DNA TGTGCCAGCAGCTTGTACCCGGTGGGGGGGAACACTGAAGCTTTCTTT. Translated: CASSLYPVGGNTEAFF.